These 5 T cell receptor beta chains were all obtained from the same sample, sequenced in a study of shared clonotypes between healthy human individuals. Measured with immunoSEQ multiplex PCR; TCRdb has only the in-frame clones, and not every one. The sample includes more than 550,000 clones, 72% seen only once; the top ten take under 2%. The sequenced sample consisted of memory CD4+ T cells sorted from blood. Subset here: CD45RA-negative fraction. These receptors came from a woman in her twenties or thirties in good health.

The chain couples TRBV4-2 to TRBJ2-2; D is possibly TRBD1 (5 bases). CDR1 is LGHNA, CDR2 YNFKEQ, per germline. The CDR3 sequence is 16 residues long. Trimming took 5 bases from V and 3 from J, leaving 16 bases between them. Here the CDR3 DNA reads TGTGCCAGCAGCGGTCTAGGACAAGGGGACACCGGGGAGCTGTTTTTT. It specifies CASSGLGQGDTGELFF.

The gene calls are TRBV5-1 and TRBJ2-7; either TRBD1 or TRBD2 may fit D (6 bases each). The CDR3 length is 16 residues. The V end was cut by 3 bases, the J end by 2 bases, with 18 bases between. Germline assignment: CDR1 SGHRS and CDR2 YFSETQ. The CDR3 bases are TGCGCCAGCAGCTCGAATCCAGTAGGGGGGACCTACGAGCAGTACTTC. It translates to CASSSNPVGGTYEQYF.

The chain carries TRBV12-1 and TRBJ2-7; TRBD1, the table's D call, was not compared with the DNA. TRBV12-1 constitutes a pseudogene. The CDR3 extends over 16 amino acids. In nucleotides, the CDR3 is TGTGCCAGCAGCTTTGGTGTAGGACACGAAAATTACGAGCAGTACTTC. Amino acids: CASSFGVGHENYEQYF.

The chain uses TRBV25-1 and TRBJ2-7; unclear D gene. The CDR3 consists of 11 residues. The germline V gene encodes CDR1 MGHDK and CDR2 SYGVNS. Trimming left V 2 bases short and J 7 bases short, with 6 bases between. In nucleotides, the CDR3 is TGTGCCAGCAGTGAAGAATTGGAGCAGTACTTC. Amino acids: CASSEELEQYF.

The chain links TRBV14 to TRBJ1-2; 7 bases align to TRBD1. Trimming at V came to 1 base and at J to 6 bases, leaving 8 bases not matched to a gene. Germline V CDR1 and CDR2: SGHDN, FVKESK. The CDR3 extends over 15 amino acids. CDR3 amino acids: CASSQGVLGQHGYTF. The CDR3 nucleotides are TGTGCCAGCAGCCAAGGGGTTTTGGGACAGCATGGCTACACCTTC.